Described below is a single T cell receptor (beta chain) sequence and its context. This sample stems from a study of early T cells in non-severe SARS-CoV-2 infection. MiXCR was run by TCRdb on the 5' RACE reads, yielding one entry per CDR3 protein. The sample lists 95,000 to 120,000 distinct CDR3 sequences; about an eighth were seen once. V lost 6 bases, J lost 1 base, and 5 bases stayed unmatched. Germline V CDR1 and CDR2: SGHVS, FNYEAQ. The CDR3 has 14 amino acids. This TCR was sampled from an adult who was a healthcare worker with PCR-confirmed SARS-CoV-2 infection or an uninfected control (not recorded which). The sample comprised whole blood. The genes are TRBV7-6 and TRBJ2-5; 7 nucleotides align to TRBD2. CDR3: CASSQPSGQETQYF. The CDR3 region has the DNA TGTGCCAGCAGTCAACCTAGCGGCCAAGAGACCCAGTACTTC.